This T cell receptor (beta chain) appears in the sequencing data of a study of cytomegalovirus exposure and HLA in healthy donors. With regard to this clone: No antigen is known for it.

Study-level points and caveats: Most CMV-associated TCR beta chains appeared HLA-restricted in a later analysis.

The V gene end was trimmed by 6 bases and the J gene end by 7 bases; junction bases not matched to a gene: 11. Germline CDR1 and CDR2: MDHEN and SYDVKM. The CDR3 length is 14 residues. The PCR employed 60 Vbeta primers together with 13 Jbeta primers. The data were produced by immunoSEQ multiplex PCR, yet TCRdb's version contains in-frame clones alone and is incomplete. The repertoire holds over 150,000 clones, 80% seen once, with approximately 4.5% in the top ten. The genes are TRBV28 and TRBJ1-1; the match to TRBD1 covers 7 bases. This TCR was recovered from a man aged 30 to 45 in good health and CMV-seronegative. Material: PBMCs. CDR3 in DNA: TGTGCCAGCAGGCCCTCCGACAGGGTAGGTGAAGCTTTCTTT. Protein: CASRPSDRVGEAFF.